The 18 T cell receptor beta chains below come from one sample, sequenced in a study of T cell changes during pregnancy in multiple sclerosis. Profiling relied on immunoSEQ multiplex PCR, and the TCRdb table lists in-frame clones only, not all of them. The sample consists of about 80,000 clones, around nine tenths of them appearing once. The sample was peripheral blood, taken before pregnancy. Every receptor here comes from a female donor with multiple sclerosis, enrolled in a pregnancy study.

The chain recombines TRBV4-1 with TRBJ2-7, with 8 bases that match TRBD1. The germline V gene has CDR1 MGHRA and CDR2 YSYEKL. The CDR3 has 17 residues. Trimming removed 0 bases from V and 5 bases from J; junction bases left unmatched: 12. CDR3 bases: TGCGCCAGCAGCCAAGATGTACCAACAGGGGGTGAACACGAGCAGTACTTC. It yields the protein CASSQDVPTGGEHEQYF.

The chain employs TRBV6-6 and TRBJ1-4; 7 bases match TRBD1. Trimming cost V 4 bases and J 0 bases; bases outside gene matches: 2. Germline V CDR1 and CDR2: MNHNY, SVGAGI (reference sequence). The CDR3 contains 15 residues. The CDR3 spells CASSFQGATNEKLFF. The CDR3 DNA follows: TGTGCCAGCAGTTTCCAGGGGGCAACTAATGAAAAACTGTTTTTT.

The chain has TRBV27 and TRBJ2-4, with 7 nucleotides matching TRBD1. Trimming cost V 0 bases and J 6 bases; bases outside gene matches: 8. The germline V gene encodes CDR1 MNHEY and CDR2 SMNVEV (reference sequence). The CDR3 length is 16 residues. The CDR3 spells CASSLSVGAGGNIQYF. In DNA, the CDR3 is TGTGCCAGCAGTTTATCGGTGGGGGCAGGGGGAAACATTCAGTACTTC.

In nucleotides, the CDR3 is TGTGCCAGCAGCTTACAGGGAATCAACACCGGGGAGCTGTTTTTT. Its translation is CASSLQGINTGELFF. The chain links TRBV5-5 to TRBJ2-2; D might be TRBD1 (6 bases). Germline loops: CDR1 SGHKS, CDR2 YYEKEE (reference sequence). V lost 2 bases and J 2 bases, leaving 10 bases between the germline ends. CDR3 size: 15 residues. Complete variable domain (other parts from reference TRBV5-5 and TRBJ2-2): DAGVTQSPTHLIKTRGQQVTLRCSPISGHKSVSWYQQVLGQGPQFIFQYYEKEERGRGNFPDRFSARQFPNYSSELNVNALLLGDSALYLCASSLQGINTGELFFGEGSRLTVL.

CDR3 in amino acids: CASSFRGGVRETQYF. CDR3 DNA sequence: TGTGCCAGCAGTTTTCGAGGGGGCGTGCGGGAGACCCAGTACTTC. The V and J genes are TRBV27 and TRBJ2-5; 7 nucleotides agree with TRBD1. With 3 bases clipped from V and 5 bases from J, the junction kept 9 bases outside the gene matches. Germline lookup yields CDR1 MNHEY and CDR2 SMNVEV (reference sequence). CDR3 size: 15 residues.

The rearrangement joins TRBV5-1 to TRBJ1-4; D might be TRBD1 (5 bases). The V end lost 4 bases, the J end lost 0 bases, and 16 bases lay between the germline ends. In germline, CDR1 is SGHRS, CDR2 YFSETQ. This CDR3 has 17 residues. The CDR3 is CASSLDSGHSTNEKLFF. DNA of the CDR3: TGCGCCAGCAGCCTGGATAGTGGACACTCAACTAATGAAAAACTGTTTTTT.

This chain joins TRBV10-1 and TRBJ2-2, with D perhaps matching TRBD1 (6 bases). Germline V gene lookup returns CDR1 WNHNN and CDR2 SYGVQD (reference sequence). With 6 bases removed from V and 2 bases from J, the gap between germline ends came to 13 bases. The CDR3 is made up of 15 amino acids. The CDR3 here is CASRSGTLNTGELFF. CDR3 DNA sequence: TGCGCCAGCAGGTCCGGGACACTTAACACCGGGGAGCTGTTTTTT.

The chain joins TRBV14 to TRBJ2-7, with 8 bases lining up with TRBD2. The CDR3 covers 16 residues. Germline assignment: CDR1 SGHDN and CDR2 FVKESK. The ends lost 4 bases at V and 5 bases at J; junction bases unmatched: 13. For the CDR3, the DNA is TGTGCCAGCAGCCTTCCCGGGACTAGAAAGGGCCACGAGCAGTACTTC. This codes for CASSLPGTRKGHEQYF.

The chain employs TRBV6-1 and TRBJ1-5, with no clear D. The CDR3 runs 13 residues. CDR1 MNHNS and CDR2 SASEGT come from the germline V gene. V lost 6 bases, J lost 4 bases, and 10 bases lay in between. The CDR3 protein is CASRLEPNQPQHF. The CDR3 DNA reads TGTGCCAGCAGGTTGGAGCCAAATCAGCCCCAGCATTTT.

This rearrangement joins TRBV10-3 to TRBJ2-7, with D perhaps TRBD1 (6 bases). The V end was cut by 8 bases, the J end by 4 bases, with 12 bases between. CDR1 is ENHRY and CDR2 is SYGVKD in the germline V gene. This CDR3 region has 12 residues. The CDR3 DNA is TGTGCCATCGGATCCGGGACATACGAGCAGTACTTC. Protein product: CAIGSGTYEQYF.

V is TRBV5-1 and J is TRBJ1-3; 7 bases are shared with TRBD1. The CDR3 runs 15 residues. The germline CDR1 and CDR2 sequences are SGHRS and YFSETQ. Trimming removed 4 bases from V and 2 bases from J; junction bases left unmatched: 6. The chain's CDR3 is CASSLPTGTGNTIYF. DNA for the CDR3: TGCGCCAGCAGCCTACCGACAGGGACTGGAAACACCATATATTTT.

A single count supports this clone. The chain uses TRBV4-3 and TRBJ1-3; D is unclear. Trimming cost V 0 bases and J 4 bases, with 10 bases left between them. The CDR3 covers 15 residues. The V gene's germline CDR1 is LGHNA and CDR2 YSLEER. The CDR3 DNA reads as TGCGCCAGCAGCCAAGAGGTACATACCGGAAACACCATATATTTT. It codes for CASSQEVHTGNTIYF.

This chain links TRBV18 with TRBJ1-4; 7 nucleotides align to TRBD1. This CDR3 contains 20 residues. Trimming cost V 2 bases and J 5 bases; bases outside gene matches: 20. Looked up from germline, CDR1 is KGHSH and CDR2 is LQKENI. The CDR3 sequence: CASSPEFRDRSPLRNEKLFF. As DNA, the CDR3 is TGTGCCAGCTCACCAGAGTTTCGGGACAGATCACCTTTACGAAATGAAAAACTGTTTTTT.

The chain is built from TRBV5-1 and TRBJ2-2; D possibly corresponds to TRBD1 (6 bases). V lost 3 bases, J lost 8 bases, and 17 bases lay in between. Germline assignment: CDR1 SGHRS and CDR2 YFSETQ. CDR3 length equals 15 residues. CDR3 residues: CASSSDRPTGGELFF. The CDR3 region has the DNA TGCGCCAGCAGCTCGGACAGACCCACCGGTGGGGAGCTGTTTTTT.

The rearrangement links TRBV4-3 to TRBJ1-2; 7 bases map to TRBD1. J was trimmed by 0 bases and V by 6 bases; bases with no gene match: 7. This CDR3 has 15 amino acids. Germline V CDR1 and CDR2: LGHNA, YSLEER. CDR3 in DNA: TGCGCCAGCAGGGGACAGCACCGAGCTAACTATGGCTACACCTTC. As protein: CASRGQHRANYGYTF.

The CDR3 DNA sequence: TGTGCAAGTCGCTTAGGGACAGCCGTCCCTACTACTGGGGCCAACGTCCTGACTTTC. Translation: CASRLGTAVPTTGANVLTF. The chain combines TRBV12-2 with TRBJ2-6; the table's D call of TRBD1 was not tested on the DNA. TRBV12-2 is flagged as a pseudogene. CDR3 length equals 19 residues.

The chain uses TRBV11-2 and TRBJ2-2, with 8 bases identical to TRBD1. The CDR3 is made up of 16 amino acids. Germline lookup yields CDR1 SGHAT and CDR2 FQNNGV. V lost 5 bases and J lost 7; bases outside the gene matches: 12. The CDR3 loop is CASSLTLTGAHGELFF. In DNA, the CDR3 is TGTGCCAGCAGCCTAACCTTGACAGGGGCCCACGGGGAGCTGTTTTTT. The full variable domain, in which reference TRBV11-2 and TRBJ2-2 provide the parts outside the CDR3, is EAGVAQSPRYKIIEKRQSVAFWCNPISGHATLYWYQQILGQGPKLLIQFQNNGVVDDSQLPKDRFSAERLKGVDSTLKIQPAKLEDSAVYLCASSLTLTGAHGELFFGEGSRLTVL.

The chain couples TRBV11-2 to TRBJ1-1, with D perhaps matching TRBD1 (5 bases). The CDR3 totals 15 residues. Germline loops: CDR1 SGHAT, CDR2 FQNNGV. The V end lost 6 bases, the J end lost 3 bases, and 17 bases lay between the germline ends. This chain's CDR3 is CASSGAGGWYTEAFF. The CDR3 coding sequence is TGTGCCAGCAGTGGGGCCGGGGGGTGGTACACTGAAGCTTTCTTT.